This is a list of T cell receptor beta chains from one sample in a study of blood T cell repertoires in COVID-19. The method was immunoSEQ multiplex PCR; TCRdb's version includes in-frame clones alone and lacks a portion of them. The sample shows fewer than 500,000 clones, roughly 90% of them seen only once. Sequencing used peripheral blood. These TCRs come from a man younger than 30 with COVID-19, enrolled during active disease. Each CDR3 is given with its conserved first and last residue. The D gene is left open where the match is weak. Size is stated for part of the rows, as once, few or many counts, or as a class when the clone is expanded.

DNA	CDR3	D	V	J	size
TGTGCTAGTGGTCTCGCCAGGAATGAGCAGTTCTTC	CASGLARNEQFF	NA	TRBV12-5	TRBJ2-1	NA
TGTGCCAGCAGCAGCTACACAGGGCCCCCGTACTTC	CASSSYTGPPYF	NA	TRBV9	TRBJ2-5	NA
TGTGCCACCAGTGGCAGGGATGAGCAGTTCTTC	CATSGRDEQFF	NA	TRBV24-1	TRBJ2-1	NA
TGTGCCAGTAGTATTTGGGACAGGGGGCGAGGCTACACCTTC	CASSIWDRGRGYTF	TRBD1	TRBV19	TRBJ1-2	NA
TGTGCCAGCAGCTTAGCGGGAGCTCGTTACGAGCAGTACTTC	CASSLAGARYEQYF	NA	TRBV7-2	TRBJ2-7	NA
TGTGCCAGTAGTAGTCTTCAATCGGACACTGAAGCTTTCTTT	CASSSLQSDTEAFF	NA	TRBV19	TRBJ1-1	NA
TGTGCCAGCAGCTTAACAGGGGGCGGCACTGAAGCTTTCTTT	CASSLTGGGTEAFF	TRBD1	TRBV6-5	TRBJ1-1	once
TGTGCCAGCAGCCAAGATCGACAGGGGAATGGCTACACCTTC	CASSQDRQGNGYTF	TRBD1	TRBV14	TRBJ1-2	NA
TGTGCCAGTAGAGAAACAGGGGGCGACCAGCCCCAGCATTTT	CASRETGGDQPQHF	TRBD1	TRBV19	TRBJ1-5	few
TGCGCCAGCAGCCAAGACCAGGGGAGTGGGGTGGTAGAGACCCAGTACTTC	CASSQDQGSGVVETQYF	NA	TRBV4-1	TRBJ2-5	NA
TGTGCCAGCAGTAGGCAGGGACTAGCGGGTCACTACGAGCAGTACTTC	CASSRQGLAGHYEQYF	TRBD2	TRBV25-1	TRBJ2-7	once
TGTGCCAGCAGTGCCAGGGGGTTCATGAACACTGAAGCTTTCTTT	CASSARGFMNTEAFF	TRBD1	TRBV2	TRBJ1-1	NA
TGTGCCAGCAGTGACAGGTACTCCTACGAGCAGTACTTC	CASSDRYSYEQYF	NA	TRBV6-1	TRBJ2-7	NA
TGTGCCAGCAGCTCCCAGGGAACTAATGAAAAACTGTTTTTT	CASSSQGTNEKLFF	NA	TRBV5-4	TRBJ1-4	NA
TGTGCCAGCAGCTCTTCGGCGGCAGATACGCAGTATTTT	CASSSSAADTQYF	NA	TRBV7-9	TRBJ2-3	once
TGCGCCAGCAGCCAAGGGACAGGGAGGAATACGCAGTATTTT	CASSQGTGRNTQYF	TRBD1	TRBV4-1	TRBJ2-3	NA
TGTGCCAGCAGTACCCCCGGCGGTTCGGCCGAGCAGTACTTC	CASSTPGGSAEQYF	NA	TRBV6-6	TRBJ2-7	NA
TGTGCCAGCGCGGGCCAGCAGCACACCGGGGAGCTGTTTTTT	CASAGQQHTGELFF	NA	TRBV6-5	TRBJ2-2	NA
TGTGCCAGCAGTTACCGGGACAGGGAATTTGAGACCCAGTACTTC	CASSYRDREFETQYF	TRBD1	TRBV6-5	TRBJ2-5	NA
TGTGCCAGCAGCCAACAATTTAGCGGGGCGGCTTCCTACGAGCAGTACTTC	CASSQQFSGAASYEQYF	TRBD2	TRBV3-1/TRBV3-2	TRBJ2-7	NA
TGTGCCAGCAGCAAAAAATTCCGGGACTCCCGCTACAATGAGCAGTTCTTC	CASSKKFRDSRYNEQFF	NA	TRBV3-1/TRBV3-2	TRBJ2-1	NA
TGTGCCAGCAGCCAGGACAGGGACACCGGGGAGCTGTTTTTT	CASSQDRDTGELFF	TRBD1	TRBV11-2	TRBJ2-2	NA
TGTGCCAGCTCCCCAGACCCCGCGGGCCGGGGCAATCAGCCCCAGCATTTT	CASSPDPAGRGNQPQHF	NA	TRBV18	TRBJ1-5	NA
TGCGCCAGCAGCCAAGATACACAGGTGGATACGCAGTATTTT	CASSQDTQVDTQYF	NA	TRBV4-1	TRBJ2-3	NA
TGTGCCAGCAGTGACTCGAACAGGGGCTACGAGCAGTACTTC	CASSDSNRGYEQYF	TRBD1	TRBV2	TRBJ2-7	few
TGCGCCAGCAGCTTAGGCTCAGGGGGTGGAAATCAGCCCCAGCATTTT	CASSLGSGGGNQPQHF	TRBD1	TRBV5-1	TRBJ1-5	NA
TGTGCCACCAGCAGAGAAGGGGGTTCGCGTGAGCAGTACTTC	CATSREGGSREQYF	NA	TRBV15	TRBJ2-7	NA
TGTGCCAGCAGCCTGTCGACCGGGACATTAGCCTACGAGCAGTACTTC	CASSLSTGTLAYEQYF	NA	TRBV11-3	TRBJ2-7	NA
TGTGCCAGCAGCGTAATTGGGACAGTAAGAATGAACACTGAAGCTTTCTTT	CASSVIGTVRMNTEAFF	TRBD1	TRBV9	TRBJ1-1	NA
TGTGCCAGCAGCCCCGTGGGCGGGAGAGGATACAATGAGCAGTTCTTC	CASSPVGGRGYNEQFF	TRBD2	TRBV11-2	TRBJ2-1	once
TGTGCCAGCAGCTTAACGCGGGCAGGAGGGCCCGGGGAGCTGTTTTTT	CASSLTRAGGPGELFF	NA	TRBV7-2	TRBJ2-2	NA
TGTGCCAGCAGCCCCCTTTCGGCGGGGGGCACAGATACGCAGTATTTT	CASSPLSAGGTDTQYF	TRBD2	TRBV7-3	TRBJ2-3	NA
TGTGCCAGCAGCCGTGAGAGCCTTAACACTGAAGCTTTCTTT	CASSRESLNTEAFF	NA	TRBV7-9	TRBJ1-1	NA
TGTGCCTGGAGAACAGGGGTGGCCGGGGAGCTGTTTTTT	CAWRTGVAGELFF	TRBD1	TRBV30	TRBJ2-2	NA
TGCAGTGCTAGTAATCTAGCGGACGTCTCCTACAATGAGCAGTTCTTC	CSASNLADVSYNEQFF	TRBD2	TRBV20-1	TRBJ2-1	once
TGTGCCAGCAGAAGCGGGGGAGAGCAGTACTTC	CASRSGGEQYF	TRBD2	TRBV7-2	TRBJ2-7	NA
TGTGCCAGCAGCCTCCTAGCGGGAGGGACCGGGGAGCTGTTTTTT	CASSLLAGGTGELFF	TRBD2	TRBV5-6	TRBJ2-2	NA